This T cell receptor (beta chain) was sequenced in a study of post-analysis software for immune sequencing data. About the study: Relapsing-remitting, secondary progressive and progressive-relapsing courses of multiple sclerosis were included.

A remark on this clonotype: Its antigen is not identified.

Points from the study as a whole: In multiple sclerosis, normalized Chao1 diversity was significantly below that of controls. Four or five TRBV segments (TRBV5-6, TRBV5-1 and TRBV20-1 among them) occurred more frequently in patients than in controls. The authors found that F measure strongly co-clustered same-batch samples.

Every TCR beta cDNA library bore unique molecular identifiers. TCRdb processed the PCR reads anew with MiXCR; each CDR3 protein has one entry. This sample has hundreds of thousands of distinct CDR3 sequences; 25% to 30% occur once, and the top ten carry around 0.56%. Trimming removed 1 base at V and 7 bases at J, with 13 bases between. CDR1 SGHTA and CDR2 FQGNSA come from the germline V gene. The CDR3 is made up of 15 amino acids. The chain is built from TRBV7-2 and TRBJ2-2, with TRBD2 as a possible D gene (6 bases). Sample: blood. The TCR comes from a girl under 18 with multiple sclerosis. CDR3 amino acids: CASSLDGRRGGELFF. CDR3 nucleotides: TGTGCCAGCAGCTTAGACGGGAGACGGGGCGGGGAGCTGTTTTTT.